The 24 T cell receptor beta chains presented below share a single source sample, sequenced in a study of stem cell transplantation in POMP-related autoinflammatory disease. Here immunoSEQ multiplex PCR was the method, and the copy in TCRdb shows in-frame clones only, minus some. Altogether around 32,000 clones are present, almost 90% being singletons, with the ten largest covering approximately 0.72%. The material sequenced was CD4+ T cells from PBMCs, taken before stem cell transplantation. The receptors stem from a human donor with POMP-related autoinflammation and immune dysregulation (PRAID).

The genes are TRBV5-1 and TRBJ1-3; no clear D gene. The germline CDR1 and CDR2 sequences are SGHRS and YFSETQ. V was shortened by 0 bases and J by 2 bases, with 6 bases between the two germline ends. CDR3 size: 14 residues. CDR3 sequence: CASSLERAGNTIYF. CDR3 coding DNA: TGCGCCAGCAGCTTGGAAAGGGCTGGAAACACCATATATTTT.

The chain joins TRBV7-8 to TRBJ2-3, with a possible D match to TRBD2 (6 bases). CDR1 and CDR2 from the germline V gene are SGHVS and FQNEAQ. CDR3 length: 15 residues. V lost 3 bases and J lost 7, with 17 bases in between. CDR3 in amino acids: CASSFQSDGRNTQYF. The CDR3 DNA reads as TGTGCCAGCAGCTTTCAGTCCGATGGGAGGAATACGCAGTATTTT.

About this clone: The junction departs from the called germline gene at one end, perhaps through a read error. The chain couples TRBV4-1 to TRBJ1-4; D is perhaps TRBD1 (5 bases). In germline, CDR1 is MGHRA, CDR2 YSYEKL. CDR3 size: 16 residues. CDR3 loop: CAGSQDQGATNEKLFF. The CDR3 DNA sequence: TGCGCCGGCAGCCAAGATCAGGGAGCAACTAATGAAAAACTGTTTTTT.

CDR3 protein: CSVDPRGNSGELFF. As DNA, the CDR3 is TGCAGCGTTGACCCGCGGGGGAATTCCGGGGAGCTGTTTTTT. The rearrangement links TRBV29-1 to TRBJ2-2, with 7 bases that match TRBD2. This CDR3 region has 14 residues. The germline CDR1 and CDR2 sequences are SQVTM and ANQGSEA. V shed 3 bases and J 6 bases; nucleotides not matched to a gene: 7.

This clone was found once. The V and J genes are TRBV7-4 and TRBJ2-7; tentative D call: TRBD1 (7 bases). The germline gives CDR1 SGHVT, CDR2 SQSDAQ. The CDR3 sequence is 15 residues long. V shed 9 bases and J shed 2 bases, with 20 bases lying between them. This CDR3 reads CARVLGGQQTYEQYF. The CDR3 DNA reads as TGTGCCAGAGTCCTGGGGGGACAGCAAACCTACGAGCAGTACTTC.

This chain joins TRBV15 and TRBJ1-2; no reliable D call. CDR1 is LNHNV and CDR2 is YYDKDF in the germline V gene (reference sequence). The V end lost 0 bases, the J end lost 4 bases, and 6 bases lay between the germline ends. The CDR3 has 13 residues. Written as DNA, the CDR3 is TGTGCCACCAGCAGAGACTCTAGCTATGGCTACACCTTC. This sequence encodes CATSRDSSYGYTF.

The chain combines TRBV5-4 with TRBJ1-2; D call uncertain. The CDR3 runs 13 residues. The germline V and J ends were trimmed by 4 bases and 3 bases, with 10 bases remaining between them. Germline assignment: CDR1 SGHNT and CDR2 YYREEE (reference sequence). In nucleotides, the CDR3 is TGTGCCAGCAGCCCAGCCGGATACTATGGCTACACCTTC. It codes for CASSPAGYYGYTF.

CDR3 sequence reads: CASSLGQWSKLFF. CDR3 bases: TGTGCCAGCAGCTTAGGGCAGTGGAGTAAACTGTTTTTT. The V and J genes are TRBV7-9 and TRBJ1-4; D ambiguous. CDR3 length: 13 residues. In germline, CDR1 is SEHNR, CDR2 FQNEAQ (reference sequence). With 1 base removed from V and 11 bases from J, the gap between germline ends came to 11 bases.

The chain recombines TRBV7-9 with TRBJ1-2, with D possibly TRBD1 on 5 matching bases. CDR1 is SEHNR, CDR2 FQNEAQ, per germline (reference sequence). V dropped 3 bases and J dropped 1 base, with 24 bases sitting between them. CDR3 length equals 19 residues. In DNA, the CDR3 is TGTGCCAGCAGCTTGTGGCCAGGGAAGTACTTAAACGTTAACTATGGCTACACCTTC. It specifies CASSLWPGKYLNVNYGYTF. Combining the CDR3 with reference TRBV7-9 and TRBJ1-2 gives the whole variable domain DTGVSQNPRHKITKRGQNVTFRCDPISEHNRLYWYRQTLGQGPEFLTYFQNEAQLEKSRLLSDRFSAERPKGSFSTLEIQRTEQGDSAMYLCASSLWPGKYLNVNYGYTFGSGTRLTVV.

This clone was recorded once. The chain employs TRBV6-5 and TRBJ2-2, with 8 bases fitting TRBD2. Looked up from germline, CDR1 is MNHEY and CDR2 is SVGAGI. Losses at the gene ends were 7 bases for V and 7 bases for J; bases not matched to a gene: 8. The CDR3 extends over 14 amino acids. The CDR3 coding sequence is TGTGCCAGCATGCAGCGGGGGTGGGGCGGGGAGCTGTTTTTT. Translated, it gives CASMQRGWGGELFF.

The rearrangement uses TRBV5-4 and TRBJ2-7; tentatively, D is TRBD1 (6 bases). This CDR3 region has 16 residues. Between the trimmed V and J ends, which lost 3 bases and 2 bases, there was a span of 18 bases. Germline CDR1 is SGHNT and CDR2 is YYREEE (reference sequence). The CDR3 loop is CASSSLVWGRTYEQYF. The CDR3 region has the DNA TGTGCCAGCAGCTCACTTGTTTGGGGGCGAACCTACGAGCAGTACTTC.

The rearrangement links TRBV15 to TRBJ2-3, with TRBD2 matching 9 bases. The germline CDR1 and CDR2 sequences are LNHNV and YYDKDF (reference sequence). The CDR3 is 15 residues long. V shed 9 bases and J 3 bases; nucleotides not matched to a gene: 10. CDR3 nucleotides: TGTGCCACTGGCGGGAGGGCCAGGAATACAGATACGCAGTATTTT. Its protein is CATGGRARNTDTQYF.

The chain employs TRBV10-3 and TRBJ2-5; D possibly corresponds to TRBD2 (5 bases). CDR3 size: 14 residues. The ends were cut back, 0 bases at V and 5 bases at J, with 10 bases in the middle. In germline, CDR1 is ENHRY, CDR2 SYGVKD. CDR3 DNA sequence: TGTGCCATCAGTGAGTCAGGGCTAGCTGAGACCCAGTACTTC. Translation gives CAISESGLAETQYF.

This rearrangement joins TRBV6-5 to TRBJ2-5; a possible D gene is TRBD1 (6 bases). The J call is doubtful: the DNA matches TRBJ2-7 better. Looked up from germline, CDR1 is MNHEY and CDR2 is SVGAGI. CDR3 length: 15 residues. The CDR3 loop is CASSYSAGTYYEQYF. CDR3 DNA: TGTGCCAGCAGTTACTCGGCCGGGACATATTACGAGCAGTACTTC.

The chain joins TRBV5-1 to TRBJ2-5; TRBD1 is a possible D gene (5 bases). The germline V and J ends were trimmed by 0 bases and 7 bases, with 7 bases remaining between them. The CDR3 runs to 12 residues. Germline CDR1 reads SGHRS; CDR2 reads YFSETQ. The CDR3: CASSLDRGTQYF. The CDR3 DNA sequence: TGCGCCAGCAGCTTGGATAGGGGGACCCAGTACTTC.

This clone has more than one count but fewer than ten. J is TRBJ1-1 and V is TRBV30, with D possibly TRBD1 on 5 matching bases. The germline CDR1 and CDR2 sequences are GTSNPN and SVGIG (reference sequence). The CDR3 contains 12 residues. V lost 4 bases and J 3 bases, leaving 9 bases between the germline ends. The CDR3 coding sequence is TGTGCCTGGATGGGGACGGACACTGAAGCTTTCTTT. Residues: CAWMGTDTEAFF. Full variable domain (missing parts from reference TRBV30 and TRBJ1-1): SQTIHQWPATLVQPVGSPLSLECTVEGTSNPNLYWYRQAAGRGLQLLFYSVGIGQISSEVPQNLSASRPQDRQFILSSKKLLLSDSGFYLCAWMGTDTEAFFGQGTRLTVV.

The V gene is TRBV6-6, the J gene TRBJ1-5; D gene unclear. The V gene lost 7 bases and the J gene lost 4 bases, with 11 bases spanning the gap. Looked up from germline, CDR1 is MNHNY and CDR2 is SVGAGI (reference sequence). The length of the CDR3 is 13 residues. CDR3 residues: CASKKGDNQPQHF. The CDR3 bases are TGTGCCAGCAAAAAGGGTGATAATCAGCCCCAGCATTTT.

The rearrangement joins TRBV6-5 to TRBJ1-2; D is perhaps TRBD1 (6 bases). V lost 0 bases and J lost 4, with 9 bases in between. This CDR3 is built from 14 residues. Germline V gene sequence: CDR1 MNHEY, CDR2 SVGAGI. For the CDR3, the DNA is TGTGCCAGCAGTTACTCGACAGGTGGCTATGGCTACACCTTC. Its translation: CASSYSTGGYGYTF.

The CDR3 is CAIRGDRDYNSPLHF. The CDR3 nucleotides are TGTGCCATCAGGGGGGACAGGGACTATAATTCACCCCTCCACTTT. This sequence joins TRBV10-3 and TRBJ1-6; 9 bases align to TRBD1. The CDR3 sequence is 15 residues long. Germline CDR1 reads ENHRY; CDR2 reads SYGVKD. The ends lost 6 bases at V and 3 bases at J; junction bases unmatched: 3.

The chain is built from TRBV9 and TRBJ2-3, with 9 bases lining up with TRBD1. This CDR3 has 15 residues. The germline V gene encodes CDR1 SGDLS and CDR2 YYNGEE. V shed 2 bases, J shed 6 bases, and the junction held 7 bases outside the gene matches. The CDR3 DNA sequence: TGTGCCAGCAGCGTCCTTACAGGGGGCGGGGATACGCAGTATTTT. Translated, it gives CASSVLTGGGDTQYF.

CDR3 region: CASSLVGTLLEAFF. For the CDR3, the DNA is TGTGCCAGCAGCTTAGTGGGTACATTACTTGAAGCTTTCTTT. The V and J genes are TRBV11-2 and TRBJ1-1; D gene unclear. V lost 1 base, J lost 7 bases, and 13 bases lay in between. The germline gives CDR1 SGHAT, CDR2 FQNNGV. CDR3 length: 14 residues.

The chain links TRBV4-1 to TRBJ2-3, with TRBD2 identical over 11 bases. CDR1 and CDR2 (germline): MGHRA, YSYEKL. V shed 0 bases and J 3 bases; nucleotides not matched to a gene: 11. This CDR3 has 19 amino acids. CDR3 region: CASSQEGALAGGRTDTQYF. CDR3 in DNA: TGCGCCAGCAGCCAAGAAGGGGCCTTAGCGGGGGGGCGTACAGATACGCAGTATTTT.

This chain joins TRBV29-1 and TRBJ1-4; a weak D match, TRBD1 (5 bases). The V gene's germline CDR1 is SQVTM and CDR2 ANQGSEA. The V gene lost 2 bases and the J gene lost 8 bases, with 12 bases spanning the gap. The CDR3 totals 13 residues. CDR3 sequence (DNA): TGCAGCGTTGAACTGGGACGGGGGGAAAAACTGTTTTTT. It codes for CSVELGRGEKLFF.

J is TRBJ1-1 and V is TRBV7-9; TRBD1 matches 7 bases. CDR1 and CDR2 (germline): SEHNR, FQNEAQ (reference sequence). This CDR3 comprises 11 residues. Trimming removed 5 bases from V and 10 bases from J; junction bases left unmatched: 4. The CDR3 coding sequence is TGTGCCAGCAGCCTCTGGACAGGAGCTTTCTTT. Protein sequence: CASSLWTGAFF.